A single T cell receptor (beta chain) is shown here with its context. 60 Vbeta and 13 Jbeta primers were used in PCR. Assay: immunoSEQ multiplex PCR; the TCRdb copy retains only in-frame clones and omits some. Of approximately 150,000 clones listed, around 75% were seen once; the top ten hold about 1.8%. The source of the sample is a study of cytomegalovirus exposure and HLA in healthy donors. Germline lookup yields CDR1 ENHRY and CDR2 SYGVKD. The CDR3 consists of 15 residues. Unmatched junction bases numbered 5, after V lost 2 bases and J lost 4 bases. Sequences were obtained from PBMCs. The genes are TRBV10-3 and TRBJ2-7, with 10 bases lining up with TRBD2. The sequence derives from a woman in her 40s in good health and CMV-seronegative. The CDR3 reads CAISEQASGSYEQYF. The CDR3 DNA sequence: TGTGCCATCAGTGAGCAGGCTAGCGGGAGTTACGAGCAGTACTTC.